One sample yielded the 22 T cell receptor beta chains listed below, sequenced in a study of human T cells and chemical hapten exposure (dated by TCRdb to 2020 to 2022). Libraries were prepared through RACE. The instrument was a NextSeq 500. Using fastp trimming at Q25 and MiXCR clonotype assembly, TCRdb reanalyzed the public sequencing data and kept in-frame beta chains. One record per CDR3 amino acid sequence lists the most common genes and DNA. A total of approximately 92,000 distinct CDR3 sequences appear in this sample, over 9.5% of them only once. Jointly, the top ten make up 2.5% to 3.5% of the sample. In the paper's terms, the time point label means: patch test 2, 6 weeks after DPC sensitization. What the treatment or condition label conveys for this sample: therapeutic diphenylcyclopropenone sensitization with weekly scalp DPC. The sample consisted of whole blood, taken in connection with sensitization to the hapten diphenylcyclopropenone (DPC). The receptors stem from a woman aged 35 to 49 with alopecia areata. Some clones in this sample may be carry-over from other donors' samples.

This clonotype was detected a few times. The V gene is TRBV9, the J gene TRBJ1-1, with no clear D. The CDR3 is 14 residues long. The ends were cut back, 3 bases at V and 3 bases at J, with 12 bases in the middle. CDR1 SGDLS and CDR2 YYNGEE come from the germline V gene. The CDR3 region is CASSETVLDTEAFF. The CDR3 nucleotides read TGTGCCAGCAGCGAGACGGTTTTGGACACTGAAGCTTTCTTT.

This clonotype was detected ten times or more. The V call is TRBV29-1, the J call TRBJ1-4, with D perhaps TRBD1 (5 bases). Germline V gives CDR1 SQVTM, CDR2 ANQGSEA. The CDR3 has 15 residues. The V gene lost 4 bases and the J gene lost 0 bases, with 12 bases spanning the gap. CDR3 in DNA: TGCAGCGTTGGGGACCACCCGGCAACTAATGAAAAACTGTTTTTT. Its translation is CSVGDHPATNEKLFF.

This clonotype was recorded a few times. The chain has TRBV7-8 and TRBJ2-3; 8 positions match TRBD2. This CDR3 contains 17 residues. With 5 bases clipped from V and 6 bases from J, the junction kept 16 bases outside the gene matches. The germline gives CDR1 SGHVS, CDR2 FQNEAQ. CDR3 residues: CASSPLAGPGGQDTQYF. CDR3 nucleotide sequence: TGTGCCAGCAGCCCCCTGGCGGGGCCGGGAGGGCAGGATACGCAGTATTTT. Supplemented by reference TRBV7-8 and TRBJ2-3, the full variable domain reads GAGVSQSPRYKVAKRGQDVALRCDPISGHVSLFWYQQALGQGPEFLTYFQNEAQLDKSGLPSDRFFAERPEGSVSTLKIQRTQQEDSAVYLCASSPLAGPGGQDTQYFGPGTRLTVL.

This clonotype was seen many times. The chain carries TRBV20-1 and TRBJ2-2, with no clear D. Germline loops: CDR1 DFQATT, CDR2 SNEGSKA (reference sequence). Trimming removed 5 bases at V and 1 base at J, with 11 bases between. CDR3 size: 14 residues. For the CDR3, the DNA is TGCAGTGCTCAAAGACATGGGAACACCGGGGAGCTGTTTTTT. Protein product: CSAQRHGNTGELFF.

This clonotype has more than one count but fewer than ten. The chain is built from TRBV4-3 and TRBJ2-7; D may match TRBD1 or TRBD2 (5 bases each). The CDR3 covers 16 residues. Looked up from germline, CDR1 is LGHNA and CDR2 is YSLEER. V gave up 0 bases and J gave up 6 bases, with 18 bases separating them. CDR3 in DNA: TGCGCCAGCAGCCAAGAACCCGCCGGGGCCCGGGGCGAGCAGTACTTC. This codes for CASSQEPAGARGEQYF.

V gene TRBV20-1 combines with J gene TRBJ2-7; 9 bases fit TRBD1. Per germline, CDR1 DFQATT and CDR2 SNEGSKA (reference sequence). V dropped 3 bases and J dropped 6; count of bases not matched to a gene: 6. This CDR3 contains 13 residues. CDR3 region: CSASATGGSEQYF. DNA of the CDR3: TGCAGTGCTAGCGCGACAGGGGGATCCGAGCAGTACTTC.

This clonotype has a count of ten or more. The chain links TRBV6-2 or TRBV6-3 to TRBJ2-1; 8 nucleotides match TRBD2. CDR1 is MNHEY, CDR2 SVGEGT, per germline. This CDR3 contains 15 residues. The V gene end was trimmed by 5 bases and the J gene end by 8 bases; junction bases not matched to a gene: 11. The CDR3 is CASSHGGGASHEQFF. The CDR3 region has the DNA TGTGCCAGCAGTCACGGGGGGGGAGCTAGCCATGAGCAGTTCTTC.

This clonotype was counted at least ten times. V usage is TRBV10-3 and J usage is TRBJ2-7; the D call may be TRBD1 or TRBD2 (5 bases each). The CDR3 has 15 amino acids. Germline assignment: CDR1 ENHRY and CDR2 SYGVKD. Trimming stripped 0 bases from V and 2 bases from J, with 11 bases between. In nucleotides, the CDR3 is TGTGCCATCAGTGAGTCGGGGACCCCCACCTACGAGCAGTACTTC. Its protein product is CAISESGTPTYEQYF.

The sample holds a few counts of this clonotype. The chain joins TRBV10-3 to TRBJ1-5, with D possibly matching TRBD1 (5 bases). The CDR3 has 14 residues. The germline gives CDR1 ENHRY, CDR2 SYGVKD. Trimming left V 6 bases short and J 2 bases short, with 11 bases between. CDR3 amino acids: CAISDSGGNQPQHF. CDR3 coding DNA: TGTGCCATCAGCGACAGCGGGGGCAATCAGCCCCAGCATTTT.

This clonotype was observed at least ten times. The chain employs TRBV30 and TRBJ1-4, with D possibly TRBD1 on 5 matching bases. Per germline, CDR1 GTSNPN and CDR2 SVGIG (reference sequence). The CDR3 covers 13 residues. The CDR3 protein is CAFPPGNREKLFF. CDR3 nucleotide sequence: TGTGCTTTTCCTCCAGGGAACCGGGAAAAACTGTTTTTT.

This clonotype was recorded at least ten times. This chain links TRBV6-1 with TRBJ2-3, with 8 bases lining up with TRBD1. The CDR3 is 15 residues long. Germline V CDR1 and CDR2: MNHNS, SASEGT. V trimming: 6 bases; J trimming: 4 bases; junction bases outside the gene matches: 9. CDR3 DNA: TGTGCCAGCAGATCGAACCCAGGGGGCGCAGATACGCAGTATTTT. Amino acid sequence: CASRSNPGGADTQYF.

This clonotype was counted ten times or more. The chain employs TRBV4-3 and TRBJ1-6; possibly TRBD1 for D (6 bases). CDR3 length: 15 amino acids. CDR1 and CDR2 (germline): LGHNA, YSLEER. V was trimmed by 5 bases and J by 4 bases, leaving 12 bases between them. Here the CDR3 DNA reads TGCGCCAGCAGCAAACAGGGCACATATAATTCACCCCTCCACTTT. Translation: CASSKQGTYNSPLHF.

This clonotype was detected ten times or more. The rearrangement links TRBV11-2 to TRBJ1-2; 11 nucleotides line up with TRBD1. V lost 5 bases, J lost 2 bases, and 4 bases stayed unmatched. Germline V gene data show CDR1 as SGHAT and CDR2 as FQNNGV. The CDR3 runs to 15 residues. The CDR3 nucleotides read TGTGCCAGCAGCCGGACAGGGGGCGCAAACTATGGCTACACCTTC. It encodes CASSRTGGANYGYTF.

In this sample, this clonotype turned up once. The genes are TRBV12-3 or TRBV12-4 and TRBJ1-2, with D possibly TRBD1 on 5 matching bases. V was pared by 7 bases and J by 3 bases, with 24 bases between. The CDR3 runs to 17 residues. Here the CDR3 reads CASNQRQGNPGDYGYTF. The DNA for the CDR3 is TGTGCCAGCAATCAGAGGCAGGGAAACCCCGGGGACTATGGCTACACCTTC.

This clonotype was detected many times. CDR3 loop: CASTLEGQGMNTEAFF. Here the CDR3 DNA reads TGTGCCAGCACCCTGGAGGGGCAGGGTATGAACACTGAAGCTTTCTTT. This chain links TRBV6-1 with TRBJ1-1; a possible D gene is TRBD1 (5 bases). The CDR3 runs 16 residues. Germline assignment: CDR1 MNHNS and CDR2 SASEGT. Trimming removed 7 bases at V and 0 bases at J, with 18 bases between.

The chain recombines TRBV24-1 with TRBJ2-3; weak D call: TRBD2 (7 bases). V lost 3 bases to trimming and J lost 4 bases, with 16 bases between them. This CDR3 is 16 amino acids long. The germline V gene has CDR1 KGHDR and CDR2 SFDVKD. The CDR3 DNA reads as TGTGCCACCAGTGATCGGGGGGCGGCGGGAGCAGATACGCAGTATTTT. As protein: CATSDRGAAGADTQYF.

The chain links TRBV10-3 to TRBJ1-5; D is perhaps TRBD1 (6 bases). Germline values: CDR1 ENHRY, CDR2 SYGVKD. V shed 4 bases and J shed 2 bases, with 9 bases lying between them. The CDR3 consists of 14 residues. CDR3 region: CAISASGGNQPQHF. CDR3 coding DNA: TGTGCCATCAGTGCGTCAGGGGGCAATCAGCCCCAGCATTTT.

This clonotype appeared many times. This chain connects TRBV7-9 to TRBJ2-7; 9 bases are shared with TRBD1. There are 13 residues in the CDR3. Germline V lookup: CDR1 SEHNR, CDR2 FQNEAQ (reference sequence). After removal of 5 bases from V and 4 bases from J, the junction contained 3 bases not matched to a gene. The DNA of the CDR3 is TGTGCCAGCAGCCCGGGACAGGGATACGAGCAGTACTTC. Protein sequence: CASSPGQGYEQYF.

This clonotype has a count of ten or more. The chain is built from TRBV2 and TRBJ2-7; D remains ambiguous. The V gene lost 11 bases and the J gene lost 2 bases, with 13 bases spanning the gap. The CDR3 totals 12 residues. CDR1 SNHLY and CDR2 FYNNEI come from the germline V gene. The CDR3 sequence is CASAVLAYEQYF. The CDR3 region has the DNA TGTGCCTCCGCCGTGTTAGCCTACGAGCAGTACTTC.

This clonotype was found many times. V is TRBV4-3 and J is TRBJ1-1; no clear D. The germline V gene encodes CDR1 LGHNA and CDR2 YSLEER. The V end lost 0 bases, the J end lost 0 bases, and 8 bases lay between the germline ends. The CDR3 contains 15 residues. CDR3 sequence (DNA): TGCGCCAGCAGCCAAGATCTTGGCATGAACACTGAAGCTTTCTTT. As protein: CASSQDLGMNTEAFF.

This clonotype was seen a few times. This chain joins TRBV24-1 and TRBJ1-1, with 9 nucleotides matching TRBD1. The junction had 10 bases not matched to a gene; V was cut back by 6 bases and J by 3 bases. Germline-derived CDR1 and CDR2 are KGHDR and SFDVKD. There are 16 residues in the CDR3. The CDR3 DNA reads as TGTGCCACCAGTCCCTCCGCGGGACAGGGTTACACTGAAGCTTTCTTT. Residues: CATSPSAGQGYTEAFF.

For this clonotype: One base away lies a much larger clone, so this may be a sequencing read error. The V call is TRBV7-6, the J call TRBJ2-3, with D perhaps matching TRBD1 or TRBD2 (5 bases each). CDR3 length: 16 amino acids. Trimming shortened V by 4 bases and J by 4 bases, and 18 bases separated the two germline ends. Germline V CDR1 and CDR2: SGHVS, FNYEAQ. The CDR3 DNA sequence: TGTGCCAGCAGCTCCCCACTAGGAGGACACGCAGATACGCAGTATTTT. Encoded protein: CASSSPLGGHADTQYF.